This entry lists 23 T cell receptor beta chains sequenced from one sample in a study of blood T cell repertoires in COVID-19. Libraries were prepared by immunoSEQ multiplex PCR; TCRdb keeps only in-frame clonotypes and omits some of them. The sample holds hundreds of thousands of clones, approximately 85% seen once. The sample consisted of peripheral blood. The receptor source for this set is a man aged 45-65 years with active or convalescent COVID-19.

This chain links TRBV5-1 with TRBJ2-1; D is possibly TRBD2 (5 bases). V was clipped by 3 bases and J by 5 bases, with 9 bases between them. CDR1 SGHRS and CDR2 YFSETQ come from the germline V gene. The CDR3 sequence is 13 residues long. CDR3 DNA sequence: TGCGCCAGCAGCTCGGACGGGGACAATGAGCAGTTCTTC. It codes for CASSSDGDNEQFF.

The rearrangement joins TRBV5-1 to TRBJ2-7, with TRBD2 as a possible D gene (5 bases). The germline V and J ends were trimmed by 4 bases and 2 bases, with 10 bases remaining between them. Germline V gene data show CDR1 as SGHRS and CDR2 as YFSETQ. This CDR3 region has 13 residues. CDR3 amino acids: CASSTSGTYEQYF. CDR3 DNA: TGCGCCAGCAGCACCTCGGGAACCTACGAGCAGTACTTC.

The sample holds one count of this clone. The chain joins TRBV27 to TRBJ2-1; the match to TRBD1 covers 11 bases. Germline CDR1 and CDR2: MNHEY and SMNVEV (reference sequence). The CDR3 runs to 15 residues. V lost 5 bases to trimming and J lost 4 bases; unmatched junction nucleotides: 4. CDR3 protein: CASSHRDRGYNEQFF. The DNA of the CDR3 is TGTGCCAGCAGTCACCGGGACAGGGGGTACAATGAGCAGTTCTTC.

V usage is TRBV27 and J usage is TRBJ2-3; 10 nucleotides align to TRBD2. This CDR3 has 16 residues. Germline V CDR1 and CDR2: MNHEY, SMNVEV (reference sequence). The junction had 7 bases not matched to a gene; V was cut back by 5 bases and J by 2 bases. CDR3 nucleotides: TGTGCCAGCAGTCCCGGACTAGCGGTTTCCACAGATACGCAGTATTTT. It encodes CASSPGLAVSTDTQYF.

The rearrangement joins TRBV9 to TRBJ1-1; 7 nucleotides align to TRBD1. Germline CDR1 and CDR2: SGDLS and YYNGEE. The CDR3 is 15 amino acids. V lost 0 bases and J lost 4; bases outside the gene matches: 6. DNA of the CDR3: TGTGCCAGCAGCGTAGACCCCCAGGGGGTCACTGAAGCTTTCTTT. Its protein product is CASSVDPQGVTEAFF.

This chain links TRBV4-3 with TRBJ2-7; 9 nucleotides match TRBD1. Germline V gene lookup returns CDR1 LGHNA and CDR2 YSLEER. V was clipped by 5 bases and J by 3 bases; unmatched bases: 5. This CDR3 has 14 amino acids. CDR3 bases: TGCGCCAGCAGCGCCGGGACAGGGTTCTACGAGCAGTACTTC. It specifies CASSAGTGFYEQYF.

The V call is TRBV12-3 or TRBV12-4, the J call TRBJ2-7, with a tentative D call TRBD1 (6 bases). Deletions cut 4 bases from V and 6 bases from J, with 10 bases between. This CDR3 contains 12 residues. The CDR3 loop reads CASSSTGFEQYF. Written as DNA, the CDR3 is TGTGCCAGCAGTTCTACAGGGTTCGAGCAGTACTTC.

V usage is TRBV18 and J usage is TRBJ1-3; D perhaps matches TRBD1 (5 bases). V was trimmed by 6 bases and J by 0 bases, leaving 15 bases between them. The germline V gene encodes CDR1 KGHSH and CDR2 LQKENI. This CDR3 is 16 amino acids long. The CDR3 sequence: CASSRGTPSSGNTIYF. DNA for the CDR3: TGTGCCAGCTCCCGAGGGACTCCCAGCTCTGGAAACACCATATATTTT.

The chain couples TRBV12-5 to TRBJ1-5; D possibly corresponds to TRBD1 (5 bases). CDR1 LGHNT and CDR2 FRNRAP come from the germline V gene. With 2 bases removed from V and 5 bases from J, the gap between germline ends came to 7 bases. This CDR3 region has 13 residues. CDR3 protein: CASGLSRDQPQHF. The CDR3 DNA follows: TGTGCTAGTGGTTTGAGCAGGGATCAGCCCCAGCATTTT.

The chain couples TRBV5-8 to TRBJ2-3; 9 bases line up with TRBD2. There are 15 residues in the CDR3. CDR1 is SGHTS and CDR2 is YDEGEE in the germline V gene. Unmatched junction bases numbered 4, after V lost 1 base and J lost 4 bases. The DNA of the CDR3 is TGTGCCAGCAGCTTGCCTAGCGGGACCTCAGATACGCAGTATTTT. Protein sequence: CASSLPSGTSDTQYF.

The V and J genes are TRBV5-6 and TRBJ1-5; D is undetermined. This CDR3 contains 12 residues. The germline gives CDR1 SGHDT, CDR2 YYEEEE. Trimming stripped 3 bases from V and 7 bases from J, with 8 bases between. CDR3: CASSSQEQPQHF. CDR3 bases: TGTGCCAGCAGCTCTCAAGAGCAGCCCCAGCATTTT. The variable domain in full, completed from reference TRBV5-6 and TRBJ1-5, reads DAGVTQSPTHLIKTRGQQVTLRCSPKSGHDTVSWYQQALGQGPQFIFQYYEEEERQRGNFPDRFSGHQFPNYSSELNVNALLLGDSALYLCASSSQEQPQHFGDGTRLSIL.

The V call is TRBV19, the J call TRBJ2-4, with a possible D match to TRBD1 (5 bases). The CDR3 covers 18 residues. CDR1 and CDR2 (germline): LNHDA, SQIVND (reference sequence). Trimming removed 5 bases from V and 1 base from J, with 21 bases in between. The CDR3 DNA is TGTGCCAGTAGTGAAGGCAGGGCCATCGCCGGGGCCAAAAACATTCAGTACTTC. This codes for CASSEGRAIAGAKNIQYF.

V gene TRBV6-5 combines with J gene TRBJ2-5; TRBD2 matches 7 bases. Germline V gene lookup returns CDR1 MNHEY and CDR2 SVGAGI. Germline trimming cut 3 bases from V and 4 bases from J; bases unmatched to any gene: 5. The CDR3 covers 14 residues. The CDR3 nucleotides are TGTGCCAGCAGTTATTCGGGGGGTGGAGAGACCCAGTACTTC. It translates to CASSYSGGGETQYF.

The chain employs TRBV19 and TRBJ1-2; D perhaps matches TRBD1 (6 bases). The germline V and J ends were trimmed by 6 bases and 8 bases, with 10 bases remaining between them. Germline CDR1 is LNHDA and CDR2 is SQIVND (reference sequence). The length of the CDR3 is 11 residues. The CDR3 DNA reads as TGTGCCAGTAGACAGGGTGAAGGCTACACCTTC. This encodes CASRQGEGYTF.

This clone has a handful of counts. The chain recombines TRBV5-8 with TRBJ2-1; 12 nucleotides line up with TRBD2. V was pared by 0 bases and J by 6 bases, with 4 bases of the junction left unmatched. This CDR3 is built from 16 residues. Germline lookup yields CDR1 SGHTS and CDR2 YDEGEE. The CDR3 DNA reads as TGTGCCAGCAGCTTGGTCGGACTAGCGGGGCCCAATGAGCAGTTCTTC. Its translation is CASSLVGLAGPNEQFF.

This rearrangement joins TRBV12-5 to TRBJ2-3, with TRBD1 matching 7 bases. The V gene's germline CDR1 is LGHNT and CDR2 FRNRAP. CDR3 size: 14 residues. The V gene end was trimmed by 6 bases and the J gene end by 1 base; junction bases not matched to a gene: 4. The CDR3 sequence is CASGETGGTDTQYF. CDR3 nucleotides: TGTGCTAGTGGGGAAACAGGGGGCACAGATACGCAGTATTTT.

The rearrangement joins TRBV10-2 to TRBJ2-3; 7 bases match TRBD2. This CDR3 has 14 residues. J was trimmed by 4 bases and V by 8 bases; bases with no gene match: 9. The germline V gene encodes CDR1 WSHSY and CDR2 SAAADI. In DNA, the CDR3 is TGCGCCAGCCTACGGGGCGGGAGCCCAGATACGCAGTATTTT. As protein: CASLRGGSPDTQYF.

V is TRBV6-6 and J is TRBJ2-7; 10 bases match TRBD2. The length of the CDR3 is 17 residues. The V segment lost 5 bases and the J segment 2 bases; nucleotides outside the gene matches: 12. From germline, CDR1 is MNHNY and CDR2 SVGAGI (reference sequence). CDR3 nucleotides: TGTGCCAGCAGTCTCCTAAGCGGACTAGCGGAGACCTACGAGCAGTACTTC. It is translated as CASSLLSGLAETYEQYF.

V usage is TRBV7-2 and J usage is TRBJ1-1; D is undetermined. V was pared by 2 bases and J by 5 bases, with 6 bases between. Germline assignment: CDR1 SGHTA and CDR2 FQGNSA. This CDR3 region has 12 residues. CDR3 nucleotide sequence: TGTGCCAGCAGCTTAAGCGGAACTGAAGCTTTCTTT. Its protein is CASSLSGTEAFF.

This chain connects TRBV21-1 to TRBJ1-1. TRBV21-1 constitutes a pseudogene. This CDR3 spans 12 amino acids. The CDR3 coding sequence is TGTGCCAGCAGCAAAGTCTACACTGAAGCTTTCTTT. Its protein product is CASSKVYTEAFF.

The chain employs TRBV15 and TRBJ2-5, with unresolved D. Trimming shortened V by 0 bases and J by 4 bases, and 9 bases separated the two germline ends. The V gene's germline CDR1 is LNHNV and CDR2 YYDKDF (reference sequence). CDR3 length: 14 residues. CDR3 sequence reads: CATSRDRVGETQYF. CDR3 coding DNA: TGTGCCACCAGCAGAGATCGGGTGGGAGAGACCCAGTACTTC.

V and J are TRBV5-4 and TRBJ2-3; weak D call: TRBD2 (5 bases). The CDR3 is 14 residues long. Germline V gene sequence: CDR1 SGHNT, CDR2 YYREEE (reference sequence). Trimming took 2 bases from V and 1 from J, leaving 8 bases between them. This CDR3 reads CASSFSEGTDTQYF. The CDR3, as DNA: TGTGCCAGCAGCTTTAGCGAGGGCACAGATACGCAGTATTTT.

This chain joins TRBV2 and TRBJ2-1; perhaps TRBD1 as D (7 bases). This CDR3 has 14 amino acids. CDR1 SNHLY and CDR2 FYNNEI come from the germline V gene. Trimming stripped 8 bases from V and 2 bases from J, with 13 bases between. CDR3 nucleotides: TGTGCCAGCGATTCAGGGGGGACCTACAATGAGCAGTTCTTC. Translation: CASDSGGTYNEQFF.